This T cell receptor beta chain was observed in a study of identical twins. Donors uniformly comprised healthy Caucasians. J was trimmed by 1 base and V by 3 bases; bases with no gene match: 5. The CDR3 runs 16 residues. Germline loops: CDR1 SGHRS, CDR2 YFSETQ. Unique molecular identifiers were present on the cDNA, which also gained a universal primer site by template switching. MiXCR, run by TCRdb on the 5' RACE reads, gives a single entry per CDR3 protein. The table has more than 650,000 distinct CDR3 sequences, around 6.1% seen once; the top ten hold roughly 1.8%. Specimen: naive T cells sorted from blood. This receptor was taken from a man in his late teens or twenties in good health. This chain connects TRBV5-1 to TRBJ2-7; the match to TRBD2 covers 12 bases. CDR3 DNA: TGCGCCAGCAGCTGGGATCTAGCGGGAGGGTCCTACGAGCAGTACTTC. Amino acids: CASSWDLAGGSYEQYF.